This T cell receptor beta chain originates from a study of shared clonotypes between healthy human individuals. Whole-study findings and limits: A limitation of the genetic and exposure-history diversity represented arose from few donors. Clonotypes not shared had lower generation probabilities than those common to all four donors. Around 5.4% of naive CD4 clonotypes were common to a few donors.

V lost 5 bases and J 11 bases, leaving 12 bases between the germline ends. Germline CDR1 and CDR2: SGHVS and FQNEAQ. The CDR3 covers 11 residues. A note on this clone: The antigen is unknown.

The donor cohort consisted entirely of Caucasian adults residing in Nashville, Tennessee. Profiled with immunoSEQ multiplex PCR; TCRdb holds only in-frame clones, not every one. The sample has millions of clones; over 85% are singletons. Sequencing was done on a sample of naive CD4+ T cells sorted from blood. The subset here: CD45RA+ positively selected. The clonotype comes from a man aged 18 to 29 in good health. The chain joins TRBV7-8 to TRBJ1-1; no reliable D call. The CDR3 loop is CASSARTAAFF. The DNA for the CDR3 is TGTGCCAGCAGCGCCCGGACGGCCGCTTTCTTT.